The rows below give T cell receptor beta chains drawn from one sample of a study of blood T cell repertoires in COVID-19. The assay was immunoSEQ multiplex PCR, and TCRdb's table has in-frame clones only and misses some. Of around 190,000 clones detected, around 79% appear once; the ten largest clones hold 9.5% to 15%. The sample taken for sequencing was peripheral blood. The receptors stem from a woman in her forties or fifties with acute or convalescent COVID-19. Both conserved end residues are part of each CDR3. D genes are given only for firm matches. Only part of the rows carry a size: once, few, many, or a class if the clone is expanded.

>.|TRBV15|.|TRBJ2-3
CATSDPRGYGTDTQYF
TGTGCCACCAGTGACCCGAGAGGGTACGGCACAGATACGCAGTATTTT
>.|TRBV6-5|TRBD1|TRBJ1-5
CASRQTGVEQPQHF
TGTGCCAGCAGACAGACAGGGGTTGAGCAGCCCCAGCATTTT
>.|TRBV4-3|TRBD1|TRBJ1-1
CASSRQQGVNLMNTEAFF
TGCGCCAGCAGCCGACAACAGGGGGTGAACCTCATGAACACTGAAGCTTTCTTT
>.|TRBV28|TRBD2|TRBJ2-6
CASSPSGLAGGGANVLTF
TGTGCCAGCAGTCCGTCGGGACTAGCGGGGGGCGGGGCCAACGTCCTGACTTTC
>.|TRBV5-1|TRBD1|TRBJ1-3
CASSGGQLSGNTIYF
TGCGCCAGCAGCGGGGGACAGCTCTCTGGAAACACCATATATTTT
>.|TRBV30|TRBD2|TRBJ2-2
CAWSVRGSGTTGELFF
TGTGCCTGGAGTGTACGCGGTAGCGGGACAACCGGGGAGCTGTTTTTT
>.|TRBV19|TRBD2|TRBJ2-3
CASSMRREKGTDTQYF
TGTGCCAGTAGTATGCGGCGGGAGAAGGGGACAGATACGCAGTATTTT
>.|TRBV5-1|TRBD1|TRBJ2-7
CASSLIQGAHEQYF
TGCGCCAGCAGCTTGATTCAGGGGGCCCACGAGCAGTACTTC
>.|TRBV4-3|TRBD2|TRBJ2-3
CASSQDGGTSGAEDTQYF
TGCGCCAGCAGCCAAGACGGGGGGACTAGCGGAGCCGAAGATACGCAGTATTTT
>.|TRBV5-6|.|TRBJ2-1
CASSPSTRPPSDDEQFF
TGTGCCAGCAGCCCCTCAACCCGGCCCCCAAGCGACGACGAGCAGTTCTTC
>.|TRBV24-1|.|TRBJ1-1
CATRQTGNTEAFF
TGTGCCACCAGGCAGACAGGGAACACTGAAGCTTTCTTT
>few|TRBV3-1/TRBV3-2|.|TRBJ1-2
CASSQGQTNYGYTF
TGTGCCAGCAGCCAGGGGCAGACTAACTATGGCTACACCTTC
>few|TRBV21-1|.|TRBJ1-2
CASSSWTGHYGYTF
TGTGCCAGCAGCTCTTGGACAGGGCACTATGGCTACACCTTC
>.|TRBV28|TRBD2|TRBJ2-1
CASSPGLAGNYNEQFF
TGTGCCAGCAGTCCGGGACTAGCGGGGAACTACAATGAGCAGTTCTTC
>.|TRBV20-1|.|TRBJ2-7
CSASFGGNYEQYF
TGCAGTGCTAGTTTTGGCGGGAACTACGAGCAGTACTTC
>.|TRBV13|.|TRBJ2-1
CASRRGDNEQFF
TGTGCCAGCAGGAGAGGCGACAATGAGCAGTTCTTC
>.|TRBV7-2|.|TRBJ2-7
CASSHTQGEGSYEQYF
TGTGCCAGCAGCCACACACAGGGAGAAGGGTCCTACGAGCAGTACTTC
>.|TRBV28|.|TRBJ1-5
CASSLTGSNQPQHF
TGTGCCAGCAGTTTGACAGGTAGCAATCAGCCCCAGCATTTT
>.|TRBV24-1|.|TRBJ1-5
CATSAERSNQPQHF
TGTGCCACCAGTGCGGAGCGTAGCAATCAGCCCCAGCATTTT
>.|TRBV24-1|TRBD1|TRBJ2-3
CATSDSLGQGLRDTQYF
TGTGCCACCAGTGATTCCTTAGGACAGGGACTGAGAGATACGCAGTATTTT
>.|TRBV24-1|.|TRBJ1-5
CATSDPRRGNQPQHF
TGTGCCACCAGTGATCCTCGGAGAGGCAATCAGCCCCAGCATTTT
>few|TRBV6-5|.|TRBJ1-1
CASSWSGTEAFF
TGTGCCAGCAGTTGGTCAGGGACTGAAGCTTTCTTT
>few|TRBV20-1|.|TRBJ2-7
CSASRTVLGEQYF
TGCAGTGCCAGTAGGACAGTTCTGGGTGAGCAGTACTTC
>.|TRBV19|.|TRBJ1-4
CASRSGTATNEKLFF
TGTGCCAGCAGGAGCGGGACTGCAACTAATGAAAAACTGTTTTTT
>.|TRBV25-1|.|TRBJ1-3
CASSEYRGSGNTIYF
TGTGCCAGCAGTGAATATCGGGGGTCTGGAAACACCATATATTTT
>once|TRBV4-2|.|TRBJ1-6
CASSQDSELRNSPLHF
TGTGCCAGCAGCCAAGATAGTGAACTGAGAAATTCACCCCTCCACTTT
>.|TRBV27|.|TRBJ1-1
CASSRGTEAFF
TGTGCTTCAAGCCGAGGCACTGAAGCTTTCTTT
>.|TRBV3-1/TRBV3-2|.|TRBJ1-2
CASSQDLAFRADGYTF
TGTGCCAGCAGCCAAGATCTCGCGTTCAGGGCTGACGGCTACACCTTC
>.|TRBV6-2/TRBV6-3|TRBD1|TRBJ1-2
CASSYPNPGTGYGYTF
TGTGCCAGCAGTTACCCAAACCCGGGGACAGGGTATGGCTACACCTTC